The following is a T cell receptor (beta chain) sequence with its context. Antigen unknown. These donors, healthy bone marrow donors, were studied. The data are from a study of cytomegalovirus exposure and HLA in healthy donors. Broader study findings: Most TCRs appeared rarely, but some public TCRs recurred in many donors. Analyses of presence/absence relied on an assumption of roughly uniform sequencing depth across donors. Productive status was seen about 90% or about 30% of the time for most TCR beta V segments in an earlier analysis.

V dropped 3 bases and J dropped 2 bases, with 18 bases sitting between them. The CDR3 sequence is 17 residues long. CDR1 is ENHRY, CDR2 SYGVKD, per germline. The PCR ran on 60 Vbeta and 13 Jbeta primers. The assay was immunoSEQ multiplex PCR, and TCRdb's table has in-frame clones only and misses some. The repertoire holds 70,000 to 95,000 clones, around 77% seen once, with 2.5% to 4% in the top ten. The source is a man aged 50 to 59 in good health and CMV-seronegative. The chain combines TRBV10-3 with TRBJ2-3, with D hard to call. Input material: PBMCs. CDR3 sequence (DNA): TGTGCCATCAGTGAATTGCGTGAGCAGGTTCCCACAGATACGCAGTATTTT. It is translated as CAISELREQVPTDTQYF.